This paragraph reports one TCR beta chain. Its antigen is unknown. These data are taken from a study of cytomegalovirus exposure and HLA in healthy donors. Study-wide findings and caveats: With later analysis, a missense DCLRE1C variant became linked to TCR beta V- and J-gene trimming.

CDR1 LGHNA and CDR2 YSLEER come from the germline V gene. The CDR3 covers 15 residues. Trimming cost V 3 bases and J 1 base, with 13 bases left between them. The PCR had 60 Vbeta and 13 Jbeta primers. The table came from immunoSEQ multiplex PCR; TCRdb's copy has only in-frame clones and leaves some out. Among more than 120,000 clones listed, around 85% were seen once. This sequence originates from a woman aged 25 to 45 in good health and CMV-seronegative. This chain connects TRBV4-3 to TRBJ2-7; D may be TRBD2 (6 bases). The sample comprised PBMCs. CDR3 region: CASSHLGTDSYEQYF. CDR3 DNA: TGCGCCAGCAGCCACTTAGGGACTGATTCCTACGAGCAGTACTTC.